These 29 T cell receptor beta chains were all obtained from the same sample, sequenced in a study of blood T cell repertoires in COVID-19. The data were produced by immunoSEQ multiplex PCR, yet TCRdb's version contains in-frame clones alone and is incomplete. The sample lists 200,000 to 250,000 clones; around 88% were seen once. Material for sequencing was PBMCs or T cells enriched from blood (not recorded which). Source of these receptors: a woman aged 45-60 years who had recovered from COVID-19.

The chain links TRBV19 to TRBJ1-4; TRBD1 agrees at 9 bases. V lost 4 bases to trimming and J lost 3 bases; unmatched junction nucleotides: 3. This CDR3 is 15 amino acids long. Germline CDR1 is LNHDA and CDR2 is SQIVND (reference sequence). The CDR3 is CASSRGQGPNEKLFF. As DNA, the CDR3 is TGTGCCAGTAGTAGGGGACAGGGCCCTAATGAAAAACTGTTTTTT. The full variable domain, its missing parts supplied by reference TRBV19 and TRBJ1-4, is DGGITQSPKYLFRKEGQNVTLSCEQNLNHDAMYWYRQDPGQGLRLIYYSQIVNDFQKGDIAEGYSVSREKKESFPLTVTSAQKNPTAFYLCASSRGQGPNEKLFFGSGTQLSVL.

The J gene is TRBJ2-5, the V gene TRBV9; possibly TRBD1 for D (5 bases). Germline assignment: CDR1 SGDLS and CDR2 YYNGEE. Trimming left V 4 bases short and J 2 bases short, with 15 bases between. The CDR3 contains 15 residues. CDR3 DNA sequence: TGTGCCAGCAGCCTCGTCGGACACGTTCAAGAGACCCAGTACTTC. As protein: CASSLVGHVQETQYF.

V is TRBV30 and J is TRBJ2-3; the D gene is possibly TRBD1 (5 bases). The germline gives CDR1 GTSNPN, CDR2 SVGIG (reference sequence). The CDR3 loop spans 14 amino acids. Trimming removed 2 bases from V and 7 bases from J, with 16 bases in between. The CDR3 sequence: CAWSRSGLMNTQYF. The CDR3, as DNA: TGTGCCTGGAGTAGGTCAGGGCTCATGAATACGCAGTATTTT.

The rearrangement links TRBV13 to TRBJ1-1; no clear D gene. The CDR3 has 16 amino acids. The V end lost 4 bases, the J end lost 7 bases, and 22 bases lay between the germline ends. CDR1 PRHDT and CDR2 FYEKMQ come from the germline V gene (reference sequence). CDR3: CASSSVRLRRAGEAFF. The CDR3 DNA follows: TGTGCCAGCAGCTCAGTTCGATTAAGGAGGGCGGGTGAAGCTTTCTTT.

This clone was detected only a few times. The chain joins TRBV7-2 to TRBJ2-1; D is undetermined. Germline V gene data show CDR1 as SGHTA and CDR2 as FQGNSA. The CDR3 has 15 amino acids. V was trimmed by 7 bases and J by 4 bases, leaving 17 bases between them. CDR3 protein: CASIPPPRHYNEQFF. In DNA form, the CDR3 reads TGTGCCAGCATCCCCCCCCCGCGACATTACAATGAGCAGTTCTTC.

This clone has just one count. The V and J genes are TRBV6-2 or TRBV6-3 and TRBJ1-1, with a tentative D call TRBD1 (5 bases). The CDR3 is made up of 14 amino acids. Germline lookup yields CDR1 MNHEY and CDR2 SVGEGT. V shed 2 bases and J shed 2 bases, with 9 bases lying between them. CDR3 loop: CASSYAGGNTEAFF. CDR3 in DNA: TGTGCCAGCAGTTACGCCGGGGGTAACACTGAAGCTTTCTTT.

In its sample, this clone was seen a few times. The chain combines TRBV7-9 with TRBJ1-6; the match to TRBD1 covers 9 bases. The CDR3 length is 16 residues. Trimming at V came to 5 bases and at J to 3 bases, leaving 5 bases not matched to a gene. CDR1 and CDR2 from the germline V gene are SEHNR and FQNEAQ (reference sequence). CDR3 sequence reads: CASSQGQGFYNSPLHF. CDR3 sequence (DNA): TGTGCCAGCAGCCAAGGACAGGGGTTCTATAATTCACCCCTCCACTTT.

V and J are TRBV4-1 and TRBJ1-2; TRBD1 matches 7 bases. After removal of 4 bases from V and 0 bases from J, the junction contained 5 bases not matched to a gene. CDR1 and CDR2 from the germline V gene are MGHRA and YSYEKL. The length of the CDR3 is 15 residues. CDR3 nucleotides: TGCGCCAGCAGCCGAGGACAGGCCTCTAACTATGGCTACACCTTC. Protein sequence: CASSRGQASNYGYTF.

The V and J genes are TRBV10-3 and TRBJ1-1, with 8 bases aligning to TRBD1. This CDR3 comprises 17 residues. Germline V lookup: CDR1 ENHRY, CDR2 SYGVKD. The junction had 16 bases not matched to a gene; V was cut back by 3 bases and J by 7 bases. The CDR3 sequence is CAISDSGQGGGRSEAFF. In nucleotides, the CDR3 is TGTGCCATCAGTGATTCCGGACAGGGTGGAGGGCGGAGTGAAGCTTTCTTT.

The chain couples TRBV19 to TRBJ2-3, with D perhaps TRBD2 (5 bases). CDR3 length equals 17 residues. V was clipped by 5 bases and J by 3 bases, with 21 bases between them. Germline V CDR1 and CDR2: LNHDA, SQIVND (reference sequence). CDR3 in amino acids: CASSSLSRRAWTDTQYF. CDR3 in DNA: TGTGCCAGTAGTTCTCTTAGCCGGCGGGCTTGGACAGATACGCAGTATTTT.

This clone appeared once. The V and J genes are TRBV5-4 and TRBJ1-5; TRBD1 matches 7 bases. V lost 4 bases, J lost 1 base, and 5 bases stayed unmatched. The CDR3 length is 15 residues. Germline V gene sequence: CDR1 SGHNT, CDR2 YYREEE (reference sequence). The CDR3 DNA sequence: TGTGCCAGCAGCCTAGGGGGCACGAGCAATCAGCCCCAGCATTTT. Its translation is CASSLGGTSNQPQHF.

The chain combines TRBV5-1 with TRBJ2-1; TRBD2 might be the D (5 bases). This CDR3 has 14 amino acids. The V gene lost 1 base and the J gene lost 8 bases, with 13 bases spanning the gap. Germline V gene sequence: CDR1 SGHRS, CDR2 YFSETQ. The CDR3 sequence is CASSLRLAGDEQFF. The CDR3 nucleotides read TGCGCCAGCAGCTTGCGCCTAGCAGGAGATGAGCAGTTCTTC.

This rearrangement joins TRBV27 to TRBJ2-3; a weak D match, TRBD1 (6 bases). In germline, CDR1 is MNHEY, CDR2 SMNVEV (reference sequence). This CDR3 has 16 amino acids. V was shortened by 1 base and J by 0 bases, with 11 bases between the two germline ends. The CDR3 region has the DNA TGTGCCAGCAGTTTATTGGGGGCCGCTAGCACAGATACGCAGTATTTT. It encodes CASSLLGAASTDTQYF.

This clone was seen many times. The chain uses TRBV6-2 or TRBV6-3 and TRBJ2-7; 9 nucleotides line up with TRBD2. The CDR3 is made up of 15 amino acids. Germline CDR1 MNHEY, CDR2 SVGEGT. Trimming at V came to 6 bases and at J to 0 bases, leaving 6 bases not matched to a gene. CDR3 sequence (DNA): TGTGCCAGCAGCCCCAGCGGGGGGCCCTCCTACGAGCAGTACTTC. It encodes CASSPSGGPSYEQYF.

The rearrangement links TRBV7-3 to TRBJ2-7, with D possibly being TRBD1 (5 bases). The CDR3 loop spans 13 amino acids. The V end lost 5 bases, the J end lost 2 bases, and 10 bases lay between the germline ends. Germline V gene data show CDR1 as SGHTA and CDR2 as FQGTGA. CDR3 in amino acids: CASSPTETYEQYF. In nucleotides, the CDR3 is TGTGCCAGCAGCCCGACAGAAACCTACGAGCAGTACTTC.

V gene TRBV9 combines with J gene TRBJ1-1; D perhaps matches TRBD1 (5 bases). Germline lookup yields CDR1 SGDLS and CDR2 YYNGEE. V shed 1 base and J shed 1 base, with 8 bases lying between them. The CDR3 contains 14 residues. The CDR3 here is CASSVWGENTEAFF. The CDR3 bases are TGTGCCAGCAGCGTATGGGGGGAGAACACTGAAGCTTTCTTT.

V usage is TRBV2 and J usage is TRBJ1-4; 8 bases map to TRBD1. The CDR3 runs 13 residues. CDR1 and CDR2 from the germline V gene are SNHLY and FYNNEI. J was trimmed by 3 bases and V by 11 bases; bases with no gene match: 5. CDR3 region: CAGDRGPNEKLFF. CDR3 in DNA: TGTGCCGGCGACAGGGGCCCTAATGAAAAACTGTTTTTT.

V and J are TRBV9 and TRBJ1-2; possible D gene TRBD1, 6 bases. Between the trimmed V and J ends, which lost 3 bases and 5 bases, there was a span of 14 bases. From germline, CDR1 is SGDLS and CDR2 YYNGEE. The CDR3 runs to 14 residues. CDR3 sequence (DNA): TGTGCCAGCAGCGCCGAGGACAGTTCATATGGCTACACCTTC. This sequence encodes CASSAEDSSYGYTF.

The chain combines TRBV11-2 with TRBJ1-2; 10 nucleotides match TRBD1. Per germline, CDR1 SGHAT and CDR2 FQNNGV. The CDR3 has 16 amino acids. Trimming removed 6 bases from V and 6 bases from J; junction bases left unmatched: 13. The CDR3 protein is CASRNWGQGPRNGYTF. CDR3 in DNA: TGTGCCAGCAGGAATTGGGGACAGGGGCCGAGGAATGGCTACACCTTC.

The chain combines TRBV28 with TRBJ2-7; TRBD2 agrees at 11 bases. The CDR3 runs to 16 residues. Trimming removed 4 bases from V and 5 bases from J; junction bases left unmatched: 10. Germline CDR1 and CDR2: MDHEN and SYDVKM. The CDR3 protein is CASSSPTSGSWHEQYF. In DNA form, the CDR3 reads TGTGCCAGCAGTTCCCCCACTAGCGGGAGTTGGCACGAGCAGTACTTC. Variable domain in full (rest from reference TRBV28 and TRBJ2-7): DVKVTQSSRYLVKRTGEKVFLECVQDMDHENMFWYRQDPGLGLRLIYFSYDVKMKEKGDIPEGYSVSREKKERFSLILESASTNQTSMYLCASSSPTSGSWHEQYFGPGTRLTVT.

CDR3 sequence: CASRKPTTDTQYF. In DNA, the CDR3 is TGTGCCAGCAGAAAGCCTACGACAGATACGCAGTATTTT. The chain links TRBV28 to TRBJ2-3; D call uncertain. The V and J ends lost 6 bases and 3 bases respectively, with 10 bases between them. CDR3 size: 13 residues. Germline values: CDR1 MDHEN, CDR2 SYDVKM.

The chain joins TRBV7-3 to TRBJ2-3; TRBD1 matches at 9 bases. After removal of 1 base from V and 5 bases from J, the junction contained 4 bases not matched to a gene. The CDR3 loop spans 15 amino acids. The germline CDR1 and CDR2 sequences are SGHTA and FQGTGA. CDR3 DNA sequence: TGTGCCAGCAGCTTAAATGGACAGGGGTTAGATACGCAGTATTTT. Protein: CASSLNGQGLDTQYF.

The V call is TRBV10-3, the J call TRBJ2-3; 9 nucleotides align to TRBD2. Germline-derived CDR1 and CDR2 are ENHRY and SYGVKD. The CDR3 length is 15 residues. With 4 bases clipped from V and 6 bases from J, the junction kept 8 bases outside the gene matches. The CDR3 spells CAISAGTSNADTQYF. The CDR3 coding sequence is TGTGCCATCAGTGCCGGGACTAGCAATGCGGATACGCAGTATTTT.

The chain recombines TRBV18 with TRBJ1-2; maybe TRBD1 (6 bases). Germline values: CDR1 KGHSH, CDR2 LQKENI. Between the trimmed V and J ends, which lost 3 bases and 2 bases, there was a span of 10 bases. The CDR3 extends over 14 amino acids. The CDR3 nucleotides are TGTGCCAGCTCACCCTCGCAGGGGAACTATGGCTACACCTTC. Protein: CASSPSQGNYGYTF.

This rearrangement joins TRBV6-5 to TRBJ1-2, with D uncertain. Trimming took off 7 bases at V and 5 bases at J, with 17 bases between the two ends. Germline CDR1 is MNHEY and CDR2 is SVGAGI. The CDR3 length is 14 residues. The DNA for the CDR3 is TGTGCCAGCACCCCTGGCGGTATACTGTATGGCTACACCTTC. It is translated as CASTPGGILYGYTF.

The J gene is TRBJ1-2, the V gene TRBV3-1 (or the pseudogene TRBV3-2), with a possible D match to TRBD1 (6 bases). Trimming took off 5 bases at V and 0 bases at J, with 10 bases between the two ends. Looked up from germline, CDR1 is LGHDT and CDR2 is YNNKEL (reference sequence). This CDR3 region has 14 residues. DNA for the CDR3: TGTGCCAGCAGCGCACGACAGGCTAACTATGGCTACACCTTC. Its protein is CASSARQANYGYTF.

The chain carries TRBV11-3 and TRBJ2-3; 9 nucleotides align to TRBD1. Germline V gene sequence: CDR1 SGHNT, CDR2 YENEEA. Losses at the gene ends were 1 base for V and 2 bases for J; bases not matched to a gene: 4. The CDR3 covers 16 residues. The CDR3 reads CASSLGDRVHTDTQYF. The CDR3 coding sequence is TGTGCCAGCAGCTTAGGGGACAGGGTCCACACAGATACGCAGTATTTT.

The chain's CDR3 is CASSLNPTGGAGGYTF. The CDR3 DNA follows: TGTGCCAGCAGCTTAAACCCGACCGGGGGGGCTGGAGGCTACACCTTC. The V call is TRBV7-2, the J call TRBJ1-2, with a tentative D call TRBD1 (6 bases). Germline CDR1 reads SGHTA; CDR2 reads FQGNSA. The CDR3 loop spans 16 amino acids. V lost 2 bases to trimming and J lost 8 bases, with 21 bases between them.

In DNA form, the CDR3 reads TGTGCTAGTGGTTTTAGGAAGGGGACTGGAAACACCATATATTTT. Its translation is CASGFRKGTGNTIYF. The chain employs TRBV12-5 and TRBJ1-3; D may be TRBD1 (5 bases). Germline V gene lookup returns CDR1 LGHNT and CDR2 FRNRAP. The CDR3 consists of 15 residues. Trimming took 3 bases from V and 2 from J, leaving 11 bases between them. Combining the CDR3 with reference TRBV12-5 and TRBJ1-3 gives the whole variable domain DARVTQTPRHKVTEMGQEVTMRCQPILGHNTVFWYRQTMMQGLELLAYFRNRAPLDDSGMPKDRFSAEMPDATLATLKIQPSEPRDSAVYFCASGFRKGTGNTIYFGEGSWLTVV.